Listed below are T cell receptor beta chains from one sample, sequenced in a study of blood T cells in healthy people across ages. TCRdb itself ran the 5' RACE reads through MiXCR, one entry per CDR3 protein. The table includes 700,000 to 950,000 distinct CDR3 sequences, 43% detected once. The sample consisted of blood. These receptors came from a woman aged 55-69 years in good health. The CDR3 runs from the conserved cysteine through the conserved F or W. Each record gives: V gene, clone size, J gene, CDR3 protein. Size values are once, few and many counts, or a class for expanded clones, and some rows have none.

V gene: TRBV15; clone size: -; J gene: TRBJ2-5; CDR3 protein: CATSRDRGYQETQYF
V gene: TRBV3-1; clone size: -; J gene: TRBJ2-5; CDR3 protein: CASTGLFNEQYF
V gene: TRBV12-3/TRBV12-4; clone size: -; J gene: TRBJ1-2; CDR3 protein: CASSLEGIYYGYTF
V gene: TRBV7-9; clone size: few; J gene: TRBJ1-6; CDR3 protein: CASSLAASPLHF
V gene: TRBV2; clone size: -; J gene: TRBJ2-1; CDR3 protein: CASSEEPGGRPQEQFF
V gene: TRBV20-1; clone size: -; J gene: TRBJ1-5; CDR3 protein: CSAKIRTGTNQPQHF
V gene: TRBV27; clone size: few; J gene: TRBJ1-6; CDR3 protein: CASRARGGRYYNSPLHF
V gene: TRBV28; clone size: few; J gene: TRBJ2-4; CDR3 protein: CASSTTGAGIQYF
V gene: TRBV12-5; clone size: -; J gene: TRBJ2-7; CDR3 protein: CASVPGQGYNEQYF
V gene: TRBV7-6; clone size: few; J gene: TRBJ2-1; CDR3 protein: CASSPQLSNEQFF
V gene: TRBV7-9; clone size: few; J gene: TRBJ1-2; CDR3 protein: CASSRNREAVYGYTF
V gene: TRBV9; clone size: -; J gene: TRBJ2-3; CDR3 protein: CASSGPGGWGTDTQYF
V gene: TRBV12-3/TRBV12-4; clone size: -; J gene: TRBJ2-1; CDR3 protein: CASSGQLSFDTEQFF
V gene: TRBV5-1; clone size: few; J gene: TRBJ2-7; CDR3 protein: CASSQPQGSGEQYF
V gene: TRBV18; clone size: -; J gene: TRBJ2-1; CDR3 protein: CASSPRTVQIDNEQFF
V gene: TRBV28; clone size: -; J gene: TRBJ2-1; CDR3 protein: CASNSAWTGVYNEQFF
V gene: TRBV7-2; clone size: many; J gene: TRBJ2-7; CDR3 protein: CASSPRSPYEQYF